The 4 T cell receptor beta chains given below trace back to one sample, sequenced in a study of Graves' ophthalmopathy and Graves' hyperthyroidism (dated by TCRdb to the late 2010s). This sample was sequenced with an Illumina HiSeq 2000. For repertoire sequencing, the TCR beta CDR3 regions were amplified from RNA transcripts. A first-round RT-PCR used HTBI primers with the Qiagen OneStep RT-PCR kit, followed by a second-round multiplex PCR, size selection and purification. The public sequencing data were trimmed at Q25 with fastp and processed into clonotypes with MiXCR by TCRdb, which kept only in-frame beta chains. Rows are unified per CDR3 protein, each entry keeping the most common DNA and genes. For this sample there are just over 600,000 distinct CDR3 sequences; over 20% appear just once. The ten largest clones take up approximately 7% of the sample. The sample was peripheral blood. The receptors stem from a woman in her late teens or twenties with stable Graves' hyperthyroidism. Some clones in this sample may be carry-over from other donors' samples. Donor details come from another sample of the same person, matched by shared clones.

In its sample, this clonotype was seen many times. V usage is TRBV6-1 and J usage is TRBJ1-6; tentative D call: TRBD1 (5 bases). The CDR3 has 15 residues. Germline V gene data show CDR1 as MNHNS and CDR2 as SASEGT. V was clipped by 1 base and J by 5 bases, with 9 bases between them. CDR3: CASSEVTADNSPLHF. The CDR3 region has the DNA TGTGCCAGCAGTGAAGTGACAGCGGATAATTCACCCCTCCACTTT.

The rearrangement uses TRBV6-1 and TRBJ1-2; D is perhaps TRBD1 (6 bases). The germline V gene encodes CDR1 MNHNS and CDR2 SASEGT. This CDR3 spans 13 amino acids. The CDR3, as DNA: TGTGCAATCACTACAGGGTTAAGAGATGGCTACACCTTC. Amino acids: CAITTGLRDGYTF.

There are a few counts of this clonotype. The CDR3 DNA is TGTGCCAGCAGCCAATGGGAGGGGGATGGCTACACCTTC. Its protein is CASSQWEGDGYTF. This sequence joins TRBV3-1 and TRBJ1-2, with D perhaps TRBD1 (6 bases). V lost 2 bases and J lost 6, with 10 bases in between. The CDR3 is made up of 13 amino acids. CDR1 and CDR2 (germline): LGHDT, YNNKEL (reference sequence).

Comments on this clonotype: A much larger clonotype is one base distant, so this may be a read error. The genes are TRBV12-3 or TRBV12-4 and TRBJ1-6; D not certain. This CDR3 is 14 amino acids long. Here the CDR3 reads CAGSLSEFNSPLHF. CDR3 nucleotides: TGTGCCGGCAGTTTATCCGAGTTCAATTCACCCCTCCACTTT.